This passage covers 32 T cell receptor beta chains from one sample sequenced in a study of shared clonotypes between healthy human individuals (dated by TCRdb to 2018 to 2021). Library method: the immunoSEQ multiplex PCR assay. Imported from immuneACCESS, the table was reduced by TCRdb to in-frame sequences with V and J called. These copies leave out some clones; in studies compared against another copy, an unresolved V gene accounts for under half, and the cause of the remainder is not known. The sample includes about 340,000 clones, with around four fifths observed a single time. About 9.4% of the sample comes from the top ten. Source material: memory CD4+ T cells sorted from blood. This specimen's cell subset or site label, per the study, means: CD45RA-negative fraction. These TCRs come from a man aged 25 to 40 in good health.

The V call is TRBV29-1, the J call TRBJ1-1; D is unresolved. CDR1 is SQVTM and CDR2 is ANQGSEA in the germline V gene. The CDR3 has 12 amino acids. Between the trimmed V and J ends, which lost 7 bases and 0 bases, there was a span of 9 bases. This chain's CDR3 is CSAGQVNTEAFF. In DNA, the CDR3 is TGCAGCGCTGGCCAGGTGAACACTGAAGCTTTCTTT.

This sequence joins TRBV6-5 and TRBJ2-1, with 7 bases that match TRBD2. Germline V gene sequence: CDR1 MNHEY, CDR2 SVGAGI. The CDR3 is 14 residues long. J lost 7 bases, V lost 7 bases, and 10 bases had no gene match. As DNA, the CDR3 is TGTGCCAGCAATGGGGGGGTTGTTGGTAATGAGCAGTTCTTC. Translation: CASNGGVVGNEQFF.

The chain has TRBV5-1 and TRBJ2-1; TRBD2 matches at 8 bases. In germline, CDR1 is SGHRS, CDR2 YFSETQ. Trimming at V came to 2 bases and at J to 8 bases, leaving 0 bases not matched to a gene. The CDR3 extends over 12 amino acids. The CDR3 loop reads CASSFGRDEQFF. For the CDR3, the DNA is TGCGCCAGCAGCTTCGGGAGGGATGAGCAGTTCTTC.

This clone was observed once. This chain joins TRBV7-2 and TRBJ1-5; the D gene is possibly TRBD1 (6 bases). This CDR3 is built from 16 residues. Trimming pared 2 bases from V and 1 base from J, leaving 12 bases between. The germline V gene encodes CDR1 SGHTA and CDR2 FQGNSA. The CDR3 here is CASSLNRVTSNQPQHF. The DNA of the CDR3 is TGTGCCAGCAGCTTAAACAGGGTAACGAGCAATCAGCCCCAGCATTTT.

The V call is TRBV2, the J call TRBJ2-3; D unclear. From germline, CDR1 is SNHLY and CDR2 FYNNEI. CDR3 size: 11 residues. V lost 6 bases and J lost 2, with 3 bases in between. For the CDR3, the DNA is TGTGCCAGCAGGAACACAGATACGCAGTATTTT. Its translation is CASRNTDTQYF.

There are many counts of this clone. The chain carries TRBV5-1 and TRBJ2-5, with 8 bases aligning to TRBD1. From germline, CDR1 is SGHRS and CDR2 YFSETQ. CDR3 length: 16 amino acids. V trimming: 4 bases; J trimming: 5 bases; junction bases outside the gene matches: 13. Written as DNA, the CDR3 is TGCGCCAGCAGCAACTTCCGGGACAGGATCTTGGAGACCCAGTACTTC. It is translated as CASSNFRDRILETQYF.

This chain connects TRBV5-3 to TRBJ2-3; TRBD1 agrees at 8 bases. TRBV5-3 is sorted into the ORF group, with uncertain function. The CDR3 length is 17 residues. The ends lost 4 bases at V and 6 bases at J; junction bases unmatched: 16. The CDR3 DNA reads TGTGCCAGAAGCCCGCATCAGACAGGGGCCGGCAGGGATACGCAGTATTTT. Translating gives CARSPHQTGAGRDTQYF.

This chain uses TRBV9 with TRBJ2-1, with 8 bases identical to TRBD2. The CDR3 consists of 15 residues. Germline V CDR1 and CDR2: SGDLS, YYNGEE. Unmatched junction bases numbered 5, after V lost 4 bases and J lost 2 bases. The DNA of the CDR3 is TGTGCCAGCAGCTCCACTAGCGGACCCTACAATGAGCAGTTCTTC. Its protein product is CASSSTSGPYNEQFF.

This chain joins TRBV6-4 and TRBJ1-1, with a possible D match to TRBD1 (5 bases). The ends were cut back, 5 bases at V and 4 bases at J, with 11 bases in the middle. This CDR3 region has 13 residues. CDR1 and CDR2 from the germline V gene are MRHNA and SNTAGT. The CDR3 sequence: CASSHDGGTEAFF. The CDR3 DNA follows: TGTGCCAGCAGTCATGATGGGGGCACTGAAGCTTTCTTT.

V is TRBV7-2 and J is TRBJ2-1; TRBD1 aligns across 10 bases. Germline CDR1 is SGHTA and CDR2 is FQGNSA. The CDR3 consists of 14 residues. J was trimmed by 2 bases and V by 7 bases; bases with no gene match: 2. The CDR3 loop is CASKGQGAYNEQFF. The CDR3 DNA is TGTGCCAGCAAAGGACAGGGGGCCTACAATGAGCAGTTCTTC.

Here the CDR3 DNA reads TGTGCCAGTAGTAACGCCAGGGGGCGCGGGGACTATGGCTACACCTTC. It translates to CASSNARGRGDYGYTF. The V and J genes are TRBV19 and TRBJ1-2; 8 bases map to TRBD1. The trim removed 4 bases at V and 3 bases at J, leaving 10 bases unmatched. The CDR3 has 16 residues. Germline CDR1 is LNHDA and CDR2 is SQIVND (reference sequence).

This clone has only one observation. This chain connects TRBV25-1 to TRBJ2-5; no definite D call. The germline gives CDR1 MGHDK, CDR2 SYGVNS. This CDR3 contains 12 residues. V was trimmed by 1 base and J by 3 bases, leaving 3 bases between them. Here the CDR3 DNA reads TGTGCCAGCAGTGAATTAAAAGAGACCCAGTACTTC. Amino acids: CASSELKETQYF.

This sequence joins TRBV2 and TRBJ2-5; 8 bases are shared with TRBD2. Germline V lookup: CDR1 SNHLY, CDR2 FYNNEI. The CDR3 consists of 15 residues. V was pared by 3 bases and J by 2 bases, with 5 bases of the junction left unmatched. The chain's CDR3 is CASSDGSSGQETQYF. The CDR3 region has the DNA TGTGCCAGCAGTGACGGATCTAGCGGGCAAGAGACCCAGTACTTC.

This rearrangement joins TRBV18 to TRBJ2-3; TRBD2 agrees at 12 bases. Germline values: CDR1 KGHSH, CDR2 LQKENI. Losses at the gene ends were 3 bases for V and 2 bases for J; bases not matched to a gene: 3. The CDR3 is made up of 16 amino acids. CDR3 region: CASSPGLAGNTDTQYF. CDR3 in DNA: TGTGCCAGCTCACCTGGACTAGCGGGGAACACAGATACGCAGTATTTT. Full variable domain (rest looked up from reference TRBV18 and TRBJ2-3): NAGVMQNPRHLVRRRGQEARLRCSPMKGHSHVYWYRQLPEEGLKFMVYLQKENIIDESGMPKERFSAEFPKEGPSILRIQQVVRGDSAAYFCASSPGLAGNTDTQYFGPGTRLTVL.

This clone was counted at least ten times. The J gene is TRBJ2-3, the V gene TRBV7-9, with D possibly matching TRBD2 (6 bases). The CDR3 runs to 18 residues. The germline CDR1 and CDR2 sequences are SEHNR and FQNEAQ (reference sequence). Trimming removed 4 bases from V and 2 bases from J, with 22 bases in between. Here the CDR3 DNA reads TGTGCCAGCAGCTCGAGCAGGTTCGCTAGCGAGGCCACAGATACGCAGTATTTT. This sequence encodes CASSSSRFASEATDTQYF.

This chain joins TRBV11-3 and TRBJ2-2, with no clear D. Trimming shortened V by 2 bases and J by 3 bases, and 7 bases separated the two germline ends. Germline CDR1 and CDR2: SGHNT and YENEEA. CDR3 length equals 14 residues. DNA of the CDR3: TGTGCCAGCAGCTTACAAGTGGACACCGGGGAGCTGTTTTTT. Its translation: CASSLQVDTGELFF.

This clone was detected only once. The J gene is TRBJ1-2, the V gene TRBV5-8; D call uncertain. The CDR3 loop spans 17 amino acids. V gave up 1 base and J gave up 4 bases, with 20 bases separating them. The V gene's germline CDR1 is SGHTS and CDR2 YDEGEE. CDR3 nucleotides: TGTGCCAGCAGCTTGTTTTTTGGGGAGGGCGGTGGCTATGGCTACACCTTC. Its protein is CASSLFFGEGGGYGYTF.

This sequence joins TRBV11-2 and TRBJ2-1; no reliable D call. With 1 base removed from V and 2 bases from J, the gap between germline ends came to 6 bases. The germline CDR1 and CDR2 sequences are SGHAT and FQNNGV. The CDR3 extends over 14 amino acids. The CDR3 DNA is TGTGCCAGCAGCTTAGCGGTAGCCTACAATGAGCAGTTCTTC. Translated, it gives CASSLAVAYNEQFF. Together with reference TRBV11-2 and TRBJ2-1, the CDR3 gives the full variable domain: EAGVAQSPRYKIIEKRQSVAFWCNPISGHATLYWYQQILGQGPKLLIQFQNNGVVDDSQLPKDRFSAERLKGVDSTLKIQPAKLEDSAVYLCASSLAVAYNEQFFGPGTRLTVL.

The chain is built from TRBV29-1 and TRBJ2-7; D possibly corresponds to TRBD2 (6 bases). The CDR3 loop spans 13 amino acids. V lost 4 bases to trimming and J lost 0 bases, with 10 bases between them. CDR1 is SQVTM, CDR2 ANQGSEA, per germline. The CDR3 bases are TGCAGCGTTGGCCGGCGGGACTCCTACGAGCAGTACTTC. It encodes CSVGRRDSYEQYF.

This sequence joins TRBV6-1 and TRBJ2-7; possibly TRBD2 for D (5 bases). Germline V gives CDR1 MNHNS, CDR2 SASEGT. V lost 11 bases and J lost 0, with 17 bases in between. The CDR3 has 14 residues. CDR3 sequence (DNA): TGTGCCTTTTTCGGCGGGCCGCCCTCCTACGAGCAGTACTTC. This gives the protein CAFFGGPPSYEQYF.

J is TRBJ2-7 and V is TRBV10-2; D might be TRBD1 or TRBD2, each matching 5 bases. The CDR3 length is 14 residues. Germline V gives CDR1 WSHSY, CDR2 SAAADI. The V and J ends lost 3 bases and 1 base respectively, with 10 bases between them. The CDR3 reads CASSDQGPSYEQYF. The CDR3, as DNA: TGCGCCAGCAGTGATCAGGGACCTTCCTACGAGCAGTACTTC.

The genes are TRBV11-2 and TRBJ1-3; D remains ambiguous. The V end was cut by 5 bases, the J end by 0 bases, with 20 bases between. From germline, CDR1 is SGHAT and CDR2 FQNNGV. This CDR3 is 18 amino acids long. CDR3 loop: CASSPRIPDGYSGNTIYF. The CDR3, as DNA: TGTGCCAGCAGCCCCCGGATCCCGGACGGGTACTCTGGAAACACCATATATTTT.

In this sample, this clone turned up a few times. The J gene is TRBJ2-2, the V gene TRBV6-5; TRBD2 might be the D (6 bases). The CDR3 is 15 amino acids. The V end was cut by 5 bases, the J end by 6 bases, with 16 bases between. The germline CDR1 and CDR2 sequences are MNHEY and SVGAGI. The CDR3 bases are TGTGCCAGCAGTAGACTGACTAGATCCCCCGGGGAGCTGTTTTTT. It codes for CASSRLTRSPGELFF.

This CDR3 is CASSPSGTLNEQFF. The CDR3 bases are TGTGCCAGCAGCCCAAGCGGGACGCTCAATGAGCAGTTCTTC. The chain recombines TRBV14 with TRBJ2-1, with TRBD2 matching 7 bases. Germline trimming cut 4 bases from V and 6 bases from J; bases unmatched to any gene: 6. Germline-derived CDR1 and CDR2 are SGHDN and FVKESK. CDR3 length: 14 residues.

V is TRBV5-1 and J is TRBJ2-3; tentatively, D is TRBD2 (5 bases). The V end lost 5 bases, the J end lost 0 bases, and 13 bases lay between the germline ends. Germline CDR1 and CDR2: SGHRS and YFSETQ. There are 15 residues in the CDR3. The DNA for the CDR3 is TGCGCCAGCAGGGGCGGGCCCCATAGCACAGATACGCAGTATTTT. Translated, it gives CASRGGPHSTDTQYF.

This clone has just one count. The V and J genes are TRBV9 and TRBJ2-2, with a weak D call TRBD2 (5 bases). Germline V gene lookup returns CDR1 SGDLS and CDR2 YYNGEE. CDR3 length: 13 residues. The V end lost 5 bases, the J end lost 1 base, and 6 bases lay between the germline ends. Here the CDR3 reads CASRAGNTGELFF. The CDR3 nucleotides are TGTGCCAGCAGGGCGGGGAACACCGGGGAGCTGTTTTTT.

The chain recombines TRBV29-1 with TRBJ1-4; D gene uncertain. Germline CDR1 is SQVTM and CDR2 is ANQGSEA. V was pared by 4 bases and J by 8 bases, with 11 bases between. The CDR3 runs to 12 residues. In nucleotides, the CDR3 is TGCAGCGTTGTCGGAACGGAAGAAAAACTGTTTTTT. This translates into CSVVGTEEKLFF.

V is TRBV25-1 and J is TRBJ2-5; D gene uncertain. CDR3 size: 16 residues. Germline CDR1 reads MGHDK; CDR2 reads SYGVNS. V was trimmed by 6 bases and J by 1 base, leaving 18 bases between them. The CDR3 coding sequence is TGTGCCAGCAGCCCTAGGTCGCAGGCTTCCCAAGAGACCCAGTACTTC. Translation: CASSPRSQASQETQYF.

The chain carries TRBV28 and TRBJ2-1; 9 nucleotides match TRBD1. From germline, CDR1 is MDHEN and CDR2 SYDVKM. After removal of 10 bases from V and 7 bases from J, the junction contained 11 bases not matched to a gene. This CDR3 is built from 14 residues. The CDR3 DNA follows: TGTGCCATTGTAAGACAGGGGGGTCGGAATGAGCAGTTCTTC. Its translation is CAIVRQGGRNEQFF. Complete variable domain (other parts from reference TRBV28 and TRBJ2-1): DVKVTQSSRYLVKRTGEKVFLECVQDMDHENMFWYRQDPGLGLRLIYFSYDVKMKEKGDIPEGYSVSREKKERFSLILESASTNQTSMYLCAIVRQGGRNEQFFGPGTRLTVL.

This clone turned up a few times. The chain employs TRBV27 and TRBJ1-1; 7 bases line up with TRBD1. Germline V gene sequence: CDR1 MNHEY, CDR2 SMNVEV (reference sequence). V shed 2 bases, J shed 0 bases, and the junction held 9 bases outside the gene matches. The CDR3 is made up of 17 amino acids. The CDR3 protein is CASSLRGQHVMNTEAFF. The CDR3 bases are TGTGCCAGCAGTTTAAGGGGGCAGCATGTCATGAACACTGAAGCTTTCTTT.

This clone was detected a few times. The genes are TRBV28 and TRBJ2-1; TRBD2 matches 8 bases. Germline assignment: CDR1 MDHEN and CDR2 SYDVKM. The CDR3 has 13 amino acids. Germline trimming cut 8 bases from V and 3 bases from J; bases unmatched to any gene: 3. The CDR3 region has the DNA TGTGCCAGCTTGGCGGGAGGCTACAATGAGCAGTTCTTC. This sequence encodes CASLAGGYNEQFF.

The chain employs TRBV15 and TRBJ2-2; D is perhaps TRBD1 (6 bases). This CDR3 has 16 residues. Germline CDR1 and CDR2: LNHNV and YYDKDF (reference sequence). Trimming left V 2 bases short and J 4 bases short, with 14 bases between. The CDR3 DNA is TGTGCCACCAGCAGAACCATACAGGGCTTCACCGGGGAGCTGTTTTTT. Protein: CATSRTIQGFTGELFF.